This T cell receptor (beta chain) is drawn from a study of T cells in Graves' hyperthyroidism and ophthalmopathy. RNA transcripts were the template for amplifying TCR beta CDR3 regions. The HTBI primer set was used in a first-round RT-PCR of the TCR CDR3. TCRdb reprocessed the multiplex PCR reads with MiXCR, giving one entry per CDR3 protein. The profile covers about 500,000 distinct CDR3 sequences, with roughly 18% appearing a single time and approximately 18% taken by the ten largest. The CDR3 has 18 residues. The trim removed 5 bases at V and 1 base at J, leaving 9 bases unmatched. CDR1 is SGHTA and CDR2 is FQGTGA in the germline V gene. Findings of the study overall: Most thyroid clonotypes expanded above 0.001 were also detected in blood.

In this sample, this clonotype turned up a few times. The antigen is unknown. The chain recombines TRBV7-3 with TRBJ1-3; 12 positions agree with TRBD1. Sequencing used blood. This clonotype originated in a woman under 30 with Graves' ophthalmopathy. The DNA of the CDR3 is TGTGCCAGCAGCCCCACCGGGACAGGGGGCATTTCTGGAAACACCATATATTTT. This gives the protein CASSPTGTGGISGNTIYF.